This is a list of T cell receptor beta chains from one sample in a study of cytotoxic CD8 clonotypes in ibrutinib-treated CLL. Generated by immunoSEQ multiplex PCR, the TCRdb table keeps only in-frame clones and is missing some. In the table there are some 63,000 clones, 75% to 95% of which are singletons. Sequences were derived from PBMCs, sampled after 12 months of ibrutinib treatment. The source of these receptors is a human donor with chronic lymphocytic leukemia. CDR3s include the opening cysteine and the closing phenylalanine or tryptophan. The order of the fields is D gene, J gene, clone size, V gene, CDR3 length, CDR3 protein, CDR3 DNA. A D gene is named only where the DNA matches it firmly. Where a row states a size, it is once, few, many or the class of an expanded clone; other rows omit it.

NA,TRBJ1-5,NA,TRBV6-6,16,CASNTRDARGGQPQHF,TGTGCCAGTAACACGAGAGATGCGAGGGGGGGTCAGCCCCAGCATTTT
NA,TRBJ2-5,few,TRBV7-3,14,CASKGAGQQETQYF,TGTGCCAGCAAGGGAGCAGGGCAACAAGAGACCCAGTACTTC
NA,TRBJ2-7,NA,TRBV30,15,CACSLRAGRSYEQYF,TGTGCCTGCTCCCTACGGGCAGGACGCTCCTACGAGCAGTACTTC
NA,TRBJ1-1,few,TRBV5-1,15,CASSSNRVLNTEAFF,TGCGCCAGCAGCTCTAACAGGGTACTGAACACTGAAGCTTTCTTT
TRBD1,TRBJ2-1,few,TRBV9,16,CASSPRRQGSYNEQFF,TGTGCCAGCAGCCCGAGAAGACAGGGCTCCTACAATGAGCAGTTCTTC
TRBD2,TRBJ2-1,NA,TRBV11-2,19,CASSLGMILAENSYNEQFF,TGTGCCAGCAGCTTAGGCATGATACTAGCGGAGAACTCCTACAATGAGCAGTTCTTC
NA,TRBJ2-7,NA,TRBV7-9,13,CASSLVPDYGQYF,TGTGCCAGCAGCTTAGTACCGGACTACGGGCAGTACTTC
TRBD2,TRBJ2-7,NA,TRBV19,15,CASRGLAGDLYEQYF,TGTGCCAGTCGTGGACTAGCGGGAGATCTATACGAGCAGTACTTC
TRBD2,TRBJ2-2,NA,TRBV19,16,CASSPPVGAGDLELFF,TGTGCCAGTAGTCCCCCCGTAGGGGCGGGAGACCTGGAGCTGTTTTTT
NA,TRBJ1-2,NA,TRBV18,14,CASSTTAMNYGYTF,TGTGCCAGCTCAACGACAGCTATGAACTATGGCTACACCTTC
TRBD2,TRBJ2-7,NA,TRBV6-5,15,CASSSYSGGSYEQYF,TGTGCCAGCAGTTCTTATAGCGGGGGCTCCTACGAGCAGTACTTC
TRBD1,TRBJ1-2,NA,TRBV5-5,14,CASSARQGESGYTF,TGTGCCAGCAGCGCCCGACAGGGGGAGAGTGGCTACACCTTC
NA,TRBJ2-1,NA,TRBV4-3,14,CASSHTTLWDEQFF,TGCGCCAGCAGCCACACTACCCTTTGGGATGAGCAGTTCTTC
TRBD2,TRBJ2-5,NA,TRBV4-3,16,CASSQEVGAGQETQYF,TGCGCCAGCAGCCAAGAGGTTGGAGCGGGACAAGAGACCCAGTACTTC
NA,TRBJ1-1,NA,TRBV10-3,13,CAISDSGATEAFF,TGTGCCATCAGTGATTCCGGGGCCACTGAAGCTTTCTTT
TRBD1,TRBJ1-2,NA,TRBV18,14,CASSPADRDHGYTF,TGTGCCAGCTCACCCGCGGACAGGGACCATGGCTACACCTTC
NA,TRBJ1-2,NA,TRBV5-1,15,CASSPLGGSDYGYTF,TGCGCCAGCAGCCCACTAGGGGGGAGTGACTATGGCTACACCTTC
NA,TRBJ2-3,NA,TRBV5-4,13,CASSLEAERTQYF,TGTGCCAGCAGCTTGGAGGCAGAGAGGACGCAGTATTTT
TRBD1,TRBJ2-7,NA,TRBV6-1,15,CASSEGQGVPYEQYF,TGTGCCAGCAGTGAGGGACAGGGGGTTCCCTACGAGCAGTACTTC
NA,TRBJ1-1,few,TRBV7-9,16,CASSLGESRAMTEAFF,TGTGCCAGCAGCTTAGGGGAATCCAGGGCTATGACTGAAGCTTTCTTT
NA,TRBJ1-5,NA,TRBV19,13,CASSLKANQPQHF,TGTGCCAGTAGCCTCAAAGCCAATCAGCCCCAGCATTTT
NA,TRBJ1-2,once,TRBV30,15,CAWSRDTYSTYGYTF,TGTGCCTGGAGCCGGGACACCTATTCAACATATGGCTACACCTTC
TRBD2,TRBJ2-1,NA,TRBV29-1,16,CSVPLPGTTSYNEQFF,TGCAGCGTCCCCCTCCCCGGGACTACGTCCTACAATGAGCAGTTCTTC
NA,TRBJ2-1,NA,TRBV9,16,CASSPHGLATDNEQFF,TGTGCCAGCAGCCCCCACGGACTCGCGACCGACAATGAGCAGTTCTTC
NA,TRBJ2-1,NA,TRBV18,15,CASSPGRRSYNEQFF,TGTGCCAGCTCACCCGGGCGACGCTCCTACAATGAGCAGTTCTTC
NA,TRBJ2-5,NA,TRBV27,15,CASTSYRQGGETQYF,TGTGCCAGCACCTCCTATAGGCAGGGTGGTGAGACCCAGTACTTC
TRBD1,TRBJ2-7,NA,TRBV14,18,CASSQEVKWGQGSYEQYF,TGTGCCAGCAGCCAAGAAGTAAAATGGGGACAGGGCTCCTACGAGCAGTACTTC
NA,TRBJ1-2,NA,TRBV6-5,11,CASSSVGGYTF,TGTGCCAGCAGTTCGGTGGGAGGCTACACCTTC
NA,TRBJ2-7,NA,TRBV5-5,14,CASSPWQGEYEQYF,TGTGCCAGCAGCCCGTGGCAGGGAGAATACGAGCAGTACTTC
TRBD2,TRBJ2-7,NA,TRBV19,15,CASSTGTSGTYEQYF,TGTGCCAGTAGTACCGGGACTAGCGGGACCTACGAGCAGTACTTC
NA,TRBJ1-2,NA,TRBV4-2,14,CASSQEAGPYGYTF,TGTGCCAGCAGCCAAGAAGCAGGTCCCTATGGCTACACCTTC
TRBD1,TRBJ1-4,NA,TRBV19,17,CASRPDRVAATNEKLFF,TGTGCCAGTAGACCGGACAGGGTCGCCGCAACTAATGAAAAACTGTTTTTT
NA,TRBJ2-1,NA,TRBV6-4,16,CASRRNPGDSYNEQFF,TGTGCCAGCAGACGTAACCCTGGGGATTCCTACAATGAGCAGTTCTTC
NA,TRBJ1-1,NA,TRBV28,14,CASSSPPANTEAFF,TGTGCCAGCAGTTCACCGCCAGCGAACACTGAAGCTTTCTTT
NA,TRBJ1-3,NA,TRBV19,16,CASSILLGPRRNTIYF,TGTGCCAGTAGTATTTTGTTGGGACCGAGACGAAACACCATATATTTT
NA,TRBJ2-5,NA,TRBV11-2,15,CASSTRVGRMETQYF,TGTGCCAGCAGCACCCGGGTAGGGAGGATGGAGACCCAGTACTTC
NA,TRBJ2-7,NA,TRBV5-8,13,CASRRTGSYEQYF,TGTGCCAGCAGGCGAACAGGCTCCTACGAGCAGTACTTC
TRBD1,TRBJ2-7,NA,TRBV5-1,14,CASSLTGAPYEQYF,TGCGCCAGCAGCTTGACAGGGGCCCCGTACGAGCAGTACTTC
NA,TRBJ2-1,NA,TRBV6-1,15,CASTRGDLSYNEQFF,TGTGCCAGCACCCGCGGAGATCTCTCCTACAATGAGCAGTTCTTC
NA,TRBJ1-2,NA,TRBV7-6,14,CASSLGGSNYGYTF,TGTGCCAGCAGCTTAGGGGGTTCCAACTATGGCTACACCTTC
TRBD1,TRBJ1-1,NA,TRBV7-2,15,CASSSQGTLNTEAFF,TGTGCCAGCAGCTCACAGGGGACGTTGAACACTGAAGCTTTCTTT
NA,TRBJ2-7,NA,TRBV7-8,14,CASSLVGRSYEQYF,TGTGCCAGCAGCTTAGTAGGGAGATCCTACGAGCAGTACTTC
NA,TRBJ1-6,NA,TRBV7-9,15,CASSPNTGYNSPLHF,TGTGCCAGCAGCCCTAATACAGGGTACAATTCACCCCTCCACTTT
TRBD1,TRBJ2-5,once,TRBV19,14,CASSIAGGGVTQYF,TGTGCCAGTAGTATAGCAGGGGGCGGGGTGACCCAGTACTTC
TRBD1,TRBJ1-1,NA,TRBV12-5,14,CASGPTGVNTEAFF,TGTGCTAGTGGTCCGACAGGGGTGAACACTGAAGCTTTCTTT
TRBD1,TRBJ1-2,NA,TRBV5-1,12,CASSTGDYGYTF,TGCGCCAGTTCAACAGGGGACTATGGCTACACCTTC
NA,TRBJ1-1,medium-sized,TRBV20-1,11,CSATENTEAFF,TGCAGTGCAACAGAGAACACTGAAGCTTTCTTT
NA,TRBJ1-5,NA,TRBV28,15,CASSQHAGVHQPQHF,TGTGCCAGCTCACAGCACGCCGGGGTTCACCAGCCCCAGCATTTT
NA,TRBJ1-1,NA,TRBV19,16,CASSTLRQFMNTEAFF,TGTGCCAGTAGTACTCTCCGACAGTTCATGAACACTGAAGCTTTCTTT
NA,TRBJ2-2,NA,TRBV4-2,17,CASSIGSQGLNTGELFF,TGTGCCAGCAGTATAGGATCACAGGGACTGAACACCGGGGAGCTGTTTTTT
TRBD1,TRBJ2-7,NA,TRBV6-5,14,CASSYGQGVYEQYF,TGTGCCAGCAGTTATGGGCAGGGGGTCTACGAGCAGTACTTC
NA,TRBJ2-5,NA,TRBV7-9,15,CASSLYGSHQETQYF,TGTGCCAGCAGCTTATACGGCAGCCACCAAGAGACCCAGTACTTC
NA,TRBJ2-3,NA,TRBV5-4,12,CASSLATDTQYF,TGTGCCAGCAGCTTGGCGACAGATACGCAGTATTTT
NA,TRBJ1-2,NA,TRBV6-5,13,CASSRGPGRGYTF,TGTGCCAGCAGTCGGGGTCCGGGGCGTGGCTACACCTTC